This is a list of T cell receptor beta chains from one sample in a study of blood T cell repertoires in COVID-19. Assay: immunoSEQ multiplex PCR; the TCRdb copy retains only in-frame clones and omits some. The sample has roughly 500,000 clones; 89% are singletons. Sample: peripheral blood. The receptors were sampled from a man between 18 and 35 years old with COVID-19, enrolled during active disease. Each CDR3 is given with its conserved first and last residue. Fields, in order: J gene, clone size, V gene, D gene, CDR3 DNA, CDR3 protein. D genes are given only for firm matches. Clone size is stated in some rows and not others, as once, few, many or a class when expanded.

>TRBJ2-5|-|TRBV2|-
TGTGCCAGCAGTGGTTACCAGGGGCCGGGTGAGACCCAGTACTTC
CASSGYQGPGETQYF
>TRBJ2-1|-|TRBV11-2|TRBD1
TGTGCCAGCAGCTTTTCAGGGGGCCGCTACAATGAGCAGTTCTTC
CASSFSGGRYNEQFF
>TRBJ2-3|-|TRBV3-1/TRBV3-2|-
TGTGCCAGCAGCCGCGGGACTCCAGGGCCAGATACGCAGTATTTT
CASSRGTPGPDTQYF
>TRBJ2-1|-|TRBV11-3|-
TGTGCCAGCCTCTTACCGGGACACTTAAACAATGAGCAGTTCTTC
CASLLPGHLNNEQFF
>TRBJ2-3|once|TRBV9|-
TGTGCCAGCACCCCGCCGGACTTTTCTAGCACAGATACGCAGTATTTT
CASTPPDFSSTDTQYF
>TRBJ1-2|once|TRBV29-1|-
TGCAGCGCGCATATGAGCTATGGCTACACCTTC
CSAHMSYGYTF
>TRBJ2-5|-|TRBV10-2|TRBD1
TGCGCCTCCAGGGGGACAGGGGGCTTTCAAGAGACCCAGTACTTC
CASRGTGGFQETQYF
>TRBJ2-7|-|TRBV5-4|-
TGTGCCAGCAGCTTAGCCGGGAAGGACGAGCAGTACTTC
CASSLAGKDEQYF
>TRBJ2-7|-|TRBV9|-
TGTGCCAGCAGCGTCCGGGACACCTGGGAAGTGAAGCAGTACTTC
CASSVRDTWEVKQYF
>TRBJ2-7|-|TRBV7-9|-
TGTGCCAGCAGCCAGGACTACCTCTACGAGCAGTACTTC
CASSQDYLYEQYF
>TRBJ2-2|-|TRBV5-8|-
TGTGCCAGCAGCTTGGGTTCCGCGGGAACCGGGGAGCTGTTTTTT
CASSLGSAGTGELFF
>TRBJ2-7|-|TRBV7-9|-
TGTGCCAGCAGCACCTGGACAGTCTACGAGCAGTACTTC
CASSTWTVYEQYF
>TRBJ1-5|few|TRBV10-2|-
TGCGCCAGCAGTGACAGGGTCGGCAATCAGCCCCAGCATTTT
CASSDRVGNQPQHF
>TRBJ2-3|-|TRBV6-2/TRBV6-3|TRBD1
TGTGCCAGCAGTTACGGGACAGACAGATCTAGCACAGATACGCAGTATTTT
CASSYGTDRSSTDTQYF
>TRBJ2-3|-|TRBV5-4|-
TGTGCCAGCGTTGTGGGCGATACGCAGTATTTT
CASVVGDTQYF
>TRBJ1-1|-|TRBV2|-
TGTGCCAGCATCCTAGACAGGACTAACACTGAAGCTTTCTTT
CASILDRTNTEAFF
>TRBJ2-1|-|TRBV6-6|-
TGTGCCAGCAGTTCTGACGGGTCCTACAATGAGCAGTTCTTC
CASSSDGSYNEQFF
>TRBJ2-7|once|TRBV15|-
TGTGCCACCAGCAGAGATTTGACCGGGAGTGGGTACGAGCAGTACTTC
CATSRDLTGSGYEQYF
>TRBJ1-3|-|TRBV10-3|-
TGTGCCATCAGTGCTCGCCGGGACACCATATATTTT
CAISARRDTIYF